This T cell receptor beta chain was recorded in a study of beta chain features in type 1 diabetes (dated 2018 in TCRdb). About the study as a whole: Patients and healthy donors did not differ in mean age, gender distribution, total cell number or subset yield. A total of roughly 110 million sorted cells were examined across all samples, and the number of cells per subset was strongly correlated with RNA yield. The study compared TCRB repertoires of sorted circulating CD4+ T cell subsets between recently diagnosed type 1 diabetes patients and matched healthy donors. Whereas all 28 donors provided naive and central memory subsets, regulatory and stem cell-like memory subsets were isolated from just 8 patients and roughly eight healthy donors.

The entire amount of isolated RNA was reverse transcribed using the High Capacity cDNA Reverse Transcription Kit, so the sequenced TCRB transcripts were expressed ones. Naive, central memory and regulatory T cell samples underwent deep immunoSEQ sequencing, averaging about 3.3 million total reads per sample. Sorted cells were lysed in RLT buffer, and RNA was extracted using DNase-treated RNeasy Micro or Mini kits according to cell number. Each cell subset was processed on its own to prevent cross-contamination, while patient and healthy donor samples were processed together. The immunoSEQ multiplex PCR was used to amplify TCRB sequences from cDNA, yielding 87-bp fragments that span the CDR3 region. Sequencing of the amplicons was done on the Illumina HiSeq platform. On the authors' methods: Synthetic template baselines were used to correct PCR bias computationally, reads within Hamming distance 2 were collapsed, and singletons that could not be merged were discarded. Reads were aligned against IMGT so that V, D and J genes, CDR3 length and insertions or deletions at six rearrangement sites could be assigned. Within each subset, clonotype counts were normalized to sorted cell number, after which true diversity and Gini coefficients were computed with the tcR R package. The overlap coefficient, calculated on TCRB nucleotide sequences, was used to measure repertoire sharing. TCRdb mirrors the immuneACCESS table, restricted to in-frame sequences. Some clones are absent from its copies; in checked studies, under half trace to an unresolved V gene, and the reason for the others is unknown. V and J calls and clone size are copied from that table; D and trimming were computed from the DNA. Within this sample are 25,000 or so clones, with more than 60% of them counted one time only. Around 2% of the sample is taken by the ten largest.

This clone was recorded a few times. Its recognized antigen is unknown. Within one base of it there is no much larger clone, and no base qualities were kept. General findings and caveats noted by the study authors: A moderate but significant shortening of TCRB CDR3 length was observed in type 1 diabetes patients in all four CD4+ subsets. Fewer insertions and more nucleotide deletions at VDJ recombination sites were observed in patients with type 1 diabetes, implying thymic rearrangement abnormalities. Because cDNA rather than genomic DNA was sequenced, highly expressing activated cells could have been over-represented, although no difference in activation and CD3 levels was found between groups. PCR may preferentially amplify shorter templates, but because patient and control samples were amplified and corrected together, any resulting skew would affect both groups equally. Naive, central memory and regulatory TCRB repertoires appeared more similar among patients than among healthy donors. Because small numbers of individuals were included in the HLA sub-analyses, any influence of HLA type on TCRB rearrangement was left unresolved.

A single peripheral blood draw of approximately 100 mL on average was collected from each donor into heparinised tubes. A BD FACSAria II was used to sort naive, central memory, regulatory and stem cell-like memory CD4+ T cells with a panel that included CD45RO, CCR7, CD25, CD127, CD95 and CD27. All sorted populations exceeded 98% purity. Right away, PBMCs were isolated by Lymphoprep density gradient centrifugation and were stained directly, with no culture step. To minimize batch effects, samples were stained and sorted in pairs, one healthy donor with one patient per experiment. After removal of 8 bases from V and 8 bases from J, the junction retains 12 bases not matched to a gene. CDR1 MDHEN and CDR2 SYDVKM are derived from the germline V gene. The CDR3 measures 14 amino acids from cysteine to phenylalanine. Here the CDR3 DNA is all that survives: 42 bases in frame from base 1.

The clonotype comes from a middle-aged woman in good health. Sample: Tregs from blood. The sample's cell subset or site label is to be understood as: regulatory CD4+ T cells. The V gene is TRBV28 and the J gene is TRBJ1-2; 9 junctional bases match TRBD1. At the DNA level, the sequence is TGTGCCAGCCGTTATCCGGGACAGGGTGAGGGCTACACCTTC. This codes for CASRYPGQGEGYTF.